A selection of T cell receptor beta chains follows, all from one sample in a study of early T cells in non-severe SARS-CoV-2 infection. TCRdb independently ran MiXCR on the 5' RACE reads; one entry per CDR3 protein. The table includes around 55,000 distinct CDR3 sequences, around 12% detected once. The source material was whole blood. Receptors originate from an adult who was a healthcare worker with PCR-confirmed SARS-CoV-2 infection or an uninfected control (not recorded which). CDR3s include the opening cysteine and the closing phenylalanine or tryptophan. Each record gives: V gene, J gene, clone size, D gene, CDR3 protein, CDR3 DNA. The D gene is left open where the match is weak. Clone size is stated in some rows and not others, as once, few, many or a class when expanded.

v_call: TRBV7-8; j_call: TRBJ2-7; clone_size: many; d_call: TRBD2; cdr3_aa: CASSLVPSGDYEQYF; cdr3_nt: TGTGCCAGCAGCTTAGTGCCTAGCGGAGACTACGAGCAGTACTTC
v_call: TRBV6-4; j_call: TRBJ1-1; clone_size: few; d_call: NA; cdr3_aa: CASRHERQAFF; cdr3_nt: TGTGCCAGCAGACACGAGAGACAGGCTTTCTTT
v_call: TRBV20-1; j_call: TRBJ2-7; clone_size: few; d_call: NA; cdr3_aa: CSARFLEGEQYF; cdr3_nt: TGCAGTGCTAGGTTCCTCGAAGGCGAGCAGTACTTC
v_call: TRBV3-1; j_call: TRBJ2-7; clone_size: many; d_call: NA; cdr3_aa: CASSHGTYGVDEQYF; cdr3_nt: TGTGCCAGCAGCCACGGGACTTATGGGGTCGACGAGCAGTACTTC
v_call: TRBV3-1; j_call: TRBJ1-1; clone_size: many; d_call: NA; cdr3_aa: CASSQDGGARIAEAFF; cdr3_nt: TGTGCCAGCAGCCAAGACGGGGGGGCGCGCATCGCTGAAGCTTTCTTT
v_call: TRBV7-8; j_call: TRBJ1-5; clone_size: many; d_call: TRBD1; cdr3_aa: CASRPGTGVQPQHF; cdr3_nt: TGTGCCAGCAGGCCTGGGACAGGGGTTCAGCCCCAGCATTTT
v_call: TRBV28; j_call: TRBJ2-7; clone_size: NA; d_call: NA; cdr3_aa: CASRRQDYEQYF; cdr3_nt: TGTGCCAGCAGAAGACAAGACTACGAGCAGTACTTC
v_call: TRBV20-1; j_call: TRBJ1-5; clone_size: many; d_call: NA; cdr3_aa: CSARQGNQPQHF; cdr3_nt: TGCAGTGCTAGACAGGGCAATCAGCCCCAGCATTTT
v_call: TRBV24-1; j_call: TRBJ2-1; clone_size: NA; d_call: TRBD2; cdr3_aa: CATSDPTSSLRSYNEQFF; cdr3_nt: TGTGCCACCAGTGACCCGACTAGCAGCCTGAGGTCCTACAATGAGCAGTTCTTC
v_call: TRBV2; j_call: TRBJ2-7; clone_size: NA; d_call: NA; cdr3_aa: CASTAVSENSYEQYF; cdr3_nt: TGTGCCAGCACTGCGGTCAGTGAAAACTCCTACGAGCAGTACTTC
v_call: TRBV7-9; j_call: TRBJ2-5; clone_size: many; d_call: NA; cdr3_aa: CASSLTPKETQYF; cdr3_nt: TGTGCCAGCAGCTTAACCCCGAAGGAGACCCAGTACTTC
v_call: TRBV7-9; j_call: TRBJ1-5; clone_size: many; d_call: NA; cdr3_aa: CASSFTGPYSNQPQHF; cdr3_nt: TGTGCCAGCAGCTTTACAGGGCCATATAGCAATCAGCCCCAGCATTTT
v_call: TRBV27; j_call: TRBJ1-1; clone_size: few; d_call: NA; cdr3_aa: CASSILQGTEAFF; cdr3_nt: TGTGCCAGCAGTATACTACAGGGCACTGAAGCTTTCTTT
v_call: TRBV29-1; j_call: TRBJ2-3; clone_size: few; d_call: NA; cdr3_aa: CSATSADTQYF; cdr3_nt: TGCAGCGCGACTAGTGCAGATACGCAGTATTTT
v_call: TRBV6-6; j_call: TRBJ2-7; clone_size: NA; d_call: NA; cdr3_aa: CASSPLTHEQYF; cdr3_nt: TGTGCCAGCAGTCCCCTCACCCACGAGCAGTACTTC
v_call: TRBV11-2; j_call: TRBJ1-6; clone_size: few; d_call: NA; cdr3_aa: CASSSQGGALHF; cdr3_nt: TGTGCCAGCAGTTCACAGGGAGGGGCCCTCCACTTT
v_call: TRBV3-1; j_call: TRBJ2-1; clone_size: many; d_call: NA; cdr3_aa: CASSRARRYEQFF; cdr3_nt: TGTGCCAGCAGCCGGGCCCGGAGATATGAGCAGTTCTTC
v_call: TRBV2; j_call: TRBJ2-1; clone_size: NA; d_call: TRBD2; cdr3_aa: CASIPVLAGGSNEQFF; cdr3_nt: TGTGCCAGCATCCCAGTACTAGCGGGAGGGAGCAATGAGCAGTTCTTC
v_call: TRBV7-8; j_call: TRBJ2-3; clone_size: many; d_call: TRBD2; cdr3_aa: CASSFTLIGTSGTPTDTQYF; cdr3_nt: TGTGCCAGCAGCTTTACCCTCATCGGGACTAGCGGGACCCCCACAGATACGCAGTATTTT
v_call: TRBV5-1; j_call: TRBJ2-5; clone_size: NA; d_call: NA; cdr3_aa: CASSTEGLPQETQYF; cdr3_nt: TGCGCCAGCAGCACGGAGGGACTCCCTCAAGAGACCCAGTACTTC
v_call: TRBV7-7; j_call: TRBJ2-2; clone_size: few; d_call: TRBD1; cdr3_aa: CASSTTGKNTGELFF; cdr3_nt: TGTGCCAGCAGTACGACAGGGAAGAACACCGGGGAGCTGTTTTTT
v_call: TRBV29-1; j_call: TRBJ2-1; clone_size: few; d_call: NA; cdr3_aa: CSVVGSYNEQFF; cdr3_nt: TGCAGCGTAGTGGGGTCCTACAATGAGCAGTTCTTC
v_call: TRBV29-1; j_call: TRBJ2-1; clone_size: many; d_call: NA; cdr3_aa: CSLAGIFKGSDEQFF; cdr3_nt: TGCAGCCTCGCAGGTATTTTTAAAGGTAGTGATGAGCAGTTCTTC
v_call: TRBV20-1; j_call: TRBJ1-3; clone_size: many; d_call: NA; cdr3_aa: CSARDPGPGNTIYF; cdr3_nt: TGCAGTGCTAGAGACCCCGGGCCCGGAAACACCATATATTTT
v_call: TRBV3-1; j_call: TRBJ2-7; clone_size: few; d_call: TRBD2; cdr3_aa: CASSRVAGAYEQYF; cdr3_nt: TGTGCCAGCAGCCGAGTAGCGGGAGCCTACGAGCAGTACTTC
v_call: TRBV5-5; j_call: TRBJ2-4; clone_size: many; d_call: NA; cdr3_aa: CASSITGVGNIQYF; cdr3_nt: TGTGCCAGCAGCATCACAGGAGTCGGAAACATTCAGTACTTC
v_call: TRBV7-9; j_call: TRBJ1-6; clone_size: many; d_call: NA; cdr3_aa: CASSYAAATNSPLHF; cdr3_nt: TGTGCCAGCAGCTATGCGGCGGCGACCAATTCACCCCTCCACTTT